This entry features one T cell receptor beta chain sequence. This clonotype has only a few counts. What antigen it recognizes has not been identified. No per-base quality is available; no much larger clone lies one base away. The sample comes from a study of CD8 T cells in ankylosing spondylitis (dated by TCRdb to about 2017). A note on the overall study: The study profiled T cell receptor beta repertoires in healthy donors and ankylosing spondylitis patients to find disease-linked TCR variants. The full study cohort was made up of 25 ankylosing spondylitis patients and 108 healthy donors. Samples of peripheral blood were taken, and for ankylosing spondylitis patients, synovial fluid was collected as well. What the authors observed across the whole study: The disease-linked clones had a CD8+ phenotype and were found at relatively low frequencies in peripheral blood. According to the report, matched synovial fluid samples from ankylosing spondylitis patients were significantly enriched for the disease-linked clones. Some motif variants had previously been reported in the synovial fluid and blood of reactive arthritis patients, which suggests shared mechanisms of disease initiation. Blood from ankylosing spondylitis patients appeared to be characterized by a TCR beta motif made up of fewer than ten highly homologous amino acid variants.

Sequencing instrument: Illumina HiSeq 2500. Quantitative 5'-RACE with molecular barcodes was used to prepare TCR beta libraries. Per the authors' processing: Disease-linked TCR variants were identified with a new computational method built on a probabilistic model of VDJ rearrangement. The raw public data were reprocessed by TCRdb itself: fastp quality trimming at Q25, MiXCR clonotype calling, in-frame beta chains only. Each CDR3 protein gets just one entry, which takes the most common genes and DNA from the rows behind it. The authors' filters were not applied to this entry. This sample lists about 400,000 distinct CDR3 sequences; about 20% were detected once. Of the sample, around 14% is held by the ten largest clones. The CDR3 starts with the cysteine, ends with the phenylalanine, and has 13 residues. Only the CDR3 DNA is retained, 39 bases long and in frame from the first base. V sheds 2 bases and J sheds 13 bases, leaving 12 bases between their ends.

This receptor was identified in a male donor with ankylosing spondylitis or in good health (not recorded which). The V and J segments used are TRBV12-3 or TRBV12-4 and TRBJ2-6; the D gene remains uncertain. The sequenced sample consisted of blood, either unsorted or a sorted T cell fraction (not recorded which). The bases are TGTGCCAGCAGTTTAACCCCAGCCGAGGTCCTGACTTTC. This encodes CASSLTPAEVLTF.